This T cell receptor beta chain was captured in a study of cytomegalovirus exposure and HLA in healthy donors. 60 Vbeta and 13 Jbeta primers were used in PCR. Generated by immunoSEQ multiplex PCR, the TCRdb table keeps only in-frame clones and is missing some. The data show about 140,000 clones, 60% to 85% seen once. In nominal health when sampled, donors likely had unrecorded immune exposures nonetheless. The germline V gene encodes CDR1 SGHNT and CDR2 YYREEE (reference sequence). The CDR3 has 16 amino acids. V was pared by 2 bases and J by 2 bases, with 3 bases of the junction left unmatched. The chain carries TRBV5-4 and TRBJ2-1; TRBD2 matches at 11 bases. The receptor was isolated from a male donor in good health and CMV-seronegative. Source material: PBMCs. CDR3 protein: CASSLRSGGAYNEQFF. The CDR3, as DNA: TGTGCCAGCAGCTTACGTAGCGGGGGGGCCTACAATGAGCAGTTCTTC.